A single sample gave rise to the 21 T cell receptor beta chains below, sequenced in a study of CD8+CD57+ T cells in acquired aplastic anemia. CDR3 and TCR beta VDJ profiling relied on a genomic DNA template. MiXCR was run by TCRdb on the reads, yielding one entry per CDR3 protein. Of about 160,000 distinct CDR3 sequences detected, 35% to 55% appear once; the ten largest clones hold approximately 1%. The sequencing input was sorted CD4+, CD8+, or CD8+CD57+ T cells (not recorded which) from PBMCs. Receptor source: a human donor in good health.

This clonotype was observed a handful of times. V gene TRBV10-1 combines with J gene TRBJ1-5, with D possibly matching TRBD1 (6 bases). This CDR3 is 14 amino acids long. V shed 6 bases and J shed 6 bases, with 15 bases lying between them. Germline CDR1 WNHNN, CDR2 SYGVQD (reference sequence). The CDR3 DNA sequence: TGCGCCAGCAGCGATGACAGGACACCTCAGCCCCAGCATTTT. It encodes CASSDDRTPQPQHF.

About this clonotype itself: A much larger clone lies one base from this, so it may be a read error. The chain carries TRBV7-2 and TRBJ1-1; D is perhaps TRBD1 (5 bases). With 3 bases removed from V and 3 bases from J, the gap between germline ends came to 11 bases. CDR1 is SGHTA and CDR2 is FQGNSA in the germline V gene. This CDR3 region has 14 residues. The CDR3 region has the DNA TGTGCCAGCAGCTTCGACAGCGGGTACACTGAAGCTTTCTTT. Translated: CASSFDSGYTEAFF.

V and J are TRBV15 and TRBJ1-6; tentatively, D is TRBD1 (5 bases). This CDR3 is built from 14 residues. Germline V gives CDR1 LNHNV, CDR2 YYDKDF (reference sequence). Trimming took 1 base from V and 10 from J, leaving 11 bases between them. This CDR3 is CATSRGGALSPLHF. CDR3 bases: TGTGCCACCAGCAGAGGAGGGGCTCTATCACCCCTCCACTTT. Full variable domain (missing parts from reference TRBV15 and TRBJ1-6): DAMVIQNPRYQVTQFGKPVTLSCSQTLNHNVMYWYQQKSSQAPKLLFHYYDKDFNNEADTPDNFQSRRPNTSFCFLDIRSPGLGDTAMYLCATSRGGALSPLHFGNGTRLTVT.

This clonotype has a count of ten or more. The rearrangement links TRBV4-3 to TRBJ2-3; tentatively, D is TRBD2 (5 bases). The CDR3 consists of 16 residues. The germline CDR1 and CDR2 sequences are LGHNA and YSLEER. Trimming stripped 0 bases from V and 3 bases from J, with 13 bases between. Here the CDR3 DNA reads TGCGCCAGCAGCCAAGATCTTGGGGAGCCGACAGATACGCAGTATTTT. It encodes CASSQDLGEPTDTQYF.

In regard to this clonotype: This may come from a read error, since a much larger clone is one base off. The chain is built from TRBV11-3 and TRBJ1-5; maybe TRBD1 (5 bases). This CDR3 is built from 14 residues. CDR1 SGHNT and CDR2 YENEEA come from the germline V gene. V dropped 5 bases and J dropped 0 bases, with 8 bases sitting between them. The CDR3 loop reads CASSNQGSNQPQHF. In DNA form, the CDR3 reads TGTGCCAGCAGCAATCAGGGTAGCAATCAGCCCCAGCATTTT. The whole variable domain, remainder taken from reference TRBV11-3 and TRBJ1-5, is EAGVVQSPRYKIIEKKQPVAFWCNPISGHNTLYWYLQNLGQGPELLIRYENEEAVDDSQLPKDRFSAERLKGVDSTLKIQPAELGDSAVYLCASSNQGSNQPQHFGDGTRLSIL.

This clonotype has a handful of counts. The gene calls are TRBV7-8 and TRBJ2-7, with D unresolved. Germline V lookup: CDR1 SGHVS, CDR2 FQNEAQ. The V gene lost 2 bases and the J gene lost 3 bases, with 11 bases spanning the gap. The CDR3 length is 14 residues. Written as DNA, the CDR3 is TGTGCCAGCAGCTTACAGAGATCGGGCTACGAGCAGTACTTC. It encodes CASSLQRSGYEQYF. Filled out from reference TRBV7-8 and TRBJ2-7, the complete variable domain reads GAGVSQSPRYKVAKRGQDVALRCDPISGHVSLFWYQQALGQGPEFLTYFQNEAQLDKSGLPSDRFFAERPEGSVSTLKIQRTQQEDSAVYLCASSLQRSGYEQYFGPGTRLTVT.

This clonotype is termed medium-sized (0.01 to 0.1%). The CDR3 protein is CAIRNGQGESPLHF. As DNA, the CDR3 is TGTGCCATCAGGAACGGACAGGGAGAGTCACCCCTCCACTTT. The V and J genes are TRBV10-3 and TRBJ1-6, with 8 bases that match TRBD1. Trimming cost V 6 bases and J 10 bases; bases outside gene matches: 8. The length of the CDR3 is 14 residues. Germline-derived CDR1 and CDR2 are ENHRY and SYGVKD.

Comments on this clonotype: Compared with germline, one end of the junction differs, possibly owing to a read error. The CDR3 DNA reads as TGCAGTGCTGGGGGACAGGGGGATGGCAATCAGCCCCGGCATTTT. Its translation: CSAGGQGDGNQPRHF. The V and J genes are TRBV20-1 and TRBJ1-5, with 11 nucleotides matching TRBD1. In germline, CDR1 is DFQATT, CDR2 SNEGSKA (reference sequence). The CDR3 covers 15 residues.

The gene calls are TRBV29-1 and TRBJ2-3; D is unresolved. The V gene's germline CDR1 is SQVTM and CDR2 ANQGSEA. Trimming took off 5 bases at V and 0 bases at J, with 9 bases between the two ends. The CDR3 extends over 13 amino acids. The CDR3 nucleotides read TGCAGCGTTCACAGCCCTAGCACAGATACGCAGTATTTT. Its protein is CSVHSPSTDTQYF.

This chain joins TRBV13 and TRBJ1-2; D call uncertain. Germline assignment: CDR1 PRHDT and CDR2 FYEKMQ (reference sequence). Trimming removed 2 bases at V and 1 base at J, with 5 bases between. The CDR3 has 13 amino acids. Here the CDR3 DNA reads TGTGCCAGCAGCTTATTCGGTAACTATGGCTACACCTTC. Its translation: CASSLFGNYGYTF.

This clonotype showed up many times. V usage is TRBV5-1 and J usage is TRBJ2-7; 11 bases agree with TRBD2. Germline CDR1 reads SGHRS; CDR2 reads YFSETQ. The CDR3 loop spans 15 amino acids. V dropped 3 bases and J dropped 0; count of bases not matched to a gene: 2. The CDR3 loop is CASSSGLAVSYEQYF. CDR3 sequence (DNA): TGCGCCAGCAGCTCGGGACTAGCGGTCTCCTACGAGCAGTACTTC.

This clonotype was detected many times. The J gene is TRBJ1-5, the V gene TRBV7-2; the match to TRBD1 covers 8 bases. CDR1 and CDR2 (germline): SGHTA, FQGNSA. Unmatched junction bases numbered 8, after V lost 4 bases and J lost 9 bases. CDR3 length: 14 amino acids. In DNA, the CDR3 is TGTGCCAGCAGCTCCCGGGACAGGTTCCGGCCCCAGCATTTT. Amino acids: CASSSRDRFRPQHF.

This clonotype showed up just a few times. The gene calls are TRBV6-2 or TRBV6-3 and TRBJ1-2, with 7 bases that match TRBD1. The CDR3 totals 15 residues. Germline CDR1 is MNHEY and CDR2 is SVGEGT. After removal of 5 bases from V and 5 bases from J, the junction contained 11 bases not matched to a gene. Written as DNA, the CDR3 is TGTGCCAGCAGTCTCCCCCCGACAGGGCTTTATGGCTACACCTTC. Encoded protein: CASSLPPTGLYGYTF.

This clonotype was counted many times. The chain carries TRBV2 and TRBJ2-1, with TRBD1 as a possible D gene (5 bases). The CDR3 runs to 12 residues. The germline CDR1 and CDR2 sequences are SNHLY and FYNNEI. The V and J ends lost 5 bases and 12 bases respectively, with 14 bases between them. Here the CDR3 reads CASSTDSPGQFF. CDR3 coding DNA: TGTGCCAGCAGTACCGACAGCCCGGGGCAGTTCTTC.

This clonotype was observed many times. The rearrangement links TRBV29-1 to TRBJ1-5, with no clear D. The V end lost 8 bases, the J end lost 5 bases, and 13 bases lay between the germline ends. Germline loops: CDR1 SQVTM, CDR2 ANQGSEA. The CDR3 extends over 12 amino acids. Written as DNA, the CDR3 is TGCAGCACCGGAGGAGCGGATCAGCCCCAGCATTTT. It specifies CSTGGADQPQHF. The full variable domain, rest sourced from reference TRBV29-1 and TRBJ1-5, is SAVISQKPSRDICQRGTSLTIQCQVDSQVTMMFWYRQQPGQSLTLIATANQGSEATYESGFVIDKFPISRPNLTFSTLTVSNMSPEDSSIYLCSTGGADQPQHFGDGTRLSIL.

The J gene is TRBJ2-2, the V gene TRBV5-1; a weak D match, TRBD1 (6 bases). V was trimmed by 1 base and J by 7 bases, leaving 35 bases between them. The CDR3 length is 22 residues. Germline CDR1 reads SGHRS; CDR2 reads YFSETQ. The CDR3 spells CASSLPSLFYSGRDRGGGELFF. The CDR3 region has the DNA TGCGCCAGCAGCTTGCCCAGCCTTTTCTATTCAGGCCGGGACCGAGGGGGCGGGGAGCTGTTTTTT.

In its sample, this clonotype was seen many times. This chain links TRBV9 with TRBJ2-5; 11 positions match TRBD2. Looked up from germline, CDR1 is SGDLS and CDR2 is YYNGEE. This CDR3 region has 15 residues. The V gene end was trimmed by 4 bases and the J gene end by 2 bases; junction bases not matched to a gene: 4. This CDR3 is CASSIRLAGQETQYF. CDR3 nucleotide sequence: TGTGCCAGCAGCATCCGACTAGCGGGGCAAGAGACCCAGTACTTC.

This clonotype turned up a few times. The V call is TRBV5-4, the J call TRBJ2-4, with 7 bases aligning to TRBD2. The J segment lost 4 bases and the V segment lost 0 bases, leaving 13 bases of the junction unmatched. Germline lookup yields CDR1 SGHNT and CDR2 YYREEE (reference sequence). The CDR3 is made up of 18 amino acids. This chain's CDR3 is CASSLGEGRALGKNIQYF. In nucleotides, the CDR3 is TGTGCCAGCAGCTTGGGGGAGGGCAGGGCCCTAGGGAAAAACATTCAGTACTTC.

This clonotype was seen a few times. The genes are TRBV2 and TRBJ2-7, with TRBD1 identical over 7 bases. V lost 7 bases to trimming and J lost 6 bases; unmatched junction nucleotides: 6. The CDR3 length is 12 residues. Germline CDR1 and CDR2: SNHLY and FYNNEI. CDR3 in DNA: TGTGCCAGCACGAAGACAGGGTTCGAGCAGTACTTC. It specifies CASTKTGFEQYF. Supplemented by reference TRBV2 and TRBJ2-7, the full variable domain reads EPEVTQTPSHQVTQMGQEVILRCVPISNHLYFYWYRQILGQKVEFLVSFYNNEISEKSEIFDDQFSVERPDGSNFTLKIRSTKLEDSAMYFCASTKTGFEQYFGPGTRLTVT.

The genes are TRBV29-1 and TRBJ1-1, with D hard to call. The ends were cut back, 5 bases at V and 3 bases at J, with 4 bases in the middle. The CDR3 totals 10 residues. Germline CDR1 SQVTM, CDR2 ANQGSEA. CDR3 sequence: CSVWDTEAFF. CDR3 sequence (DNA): TGCAGCGTTTGGGACACTGAAGCTTTCTTT.

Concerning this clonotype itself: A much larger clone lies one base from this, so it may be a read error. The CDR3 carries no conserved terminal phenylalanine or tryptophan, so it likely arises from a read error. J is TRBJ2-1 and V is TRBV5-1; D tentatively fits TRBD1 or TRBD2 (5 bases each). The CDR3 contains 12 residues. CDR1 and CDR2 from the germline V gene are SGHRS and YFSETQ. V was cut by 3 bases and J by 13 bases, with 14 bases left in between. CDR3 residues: CASSWDPWYQFL. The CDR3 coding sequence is TGCGCCAGCAGCTGGGACCCTTGGTATCAGTTCCTC.